Included here is one T cell receptor beta chain sequence, with context. Under the authors' procedure: Cell counts per sample came from amplifying reference gene primers. Profiled with immunoSEQ multiplex PCR; TCRdb holds only in-frame clones, not every one. D and trimming come from the DNA, and the V and J calls and clone size come from that table. Of some 250,000 clones in the sample, approximately 86% were seen once. This sample was included in a study of blood T cell repertoires in COVID-19. Whole-study context: Collection of acute and convalescent COVID-19 samples took place in the United States, Italy and Spain. T cells, B-cell-depleted T cells, or PBMCs provided the cDNA or gDNA that served as material.

CDR1 SGHTA and CDR2 FQGNSA come from the germline V gene. V shed 4 bases, J shed 7 bases, and the junction held 11 bases outside the gene matches. The CDR3 is 15 amino acids. This sequence joins TRBV7-2 and TRBJ2-7; 9 bases fit TRBD2. The receptor was isolated from a woman in her twenties or thirties with acute or convalescent COVID-19. The specimen sequenced was peripheral blood. The DNA of the CDR3 is TGTGCCAGCAGCTCCAAGCGGGAGGCCTCGGGTGAGCAGTACTTC. Protein sequence: CASSSKREASGEQYF. The variable domain in full, with the rest retrieved from reference TRBV7-2 and TRBJ2-7, is GAGVSQSPSNKVTEKGKDVELRCDPISGHTALYWYRQSLGQGLEFLIYFQGNSAPDKSGLPSDRFSAERTGGSVSTLTIQRTQQEDSAVYLCASSSKREASGEQYFGPGTRLTVT.